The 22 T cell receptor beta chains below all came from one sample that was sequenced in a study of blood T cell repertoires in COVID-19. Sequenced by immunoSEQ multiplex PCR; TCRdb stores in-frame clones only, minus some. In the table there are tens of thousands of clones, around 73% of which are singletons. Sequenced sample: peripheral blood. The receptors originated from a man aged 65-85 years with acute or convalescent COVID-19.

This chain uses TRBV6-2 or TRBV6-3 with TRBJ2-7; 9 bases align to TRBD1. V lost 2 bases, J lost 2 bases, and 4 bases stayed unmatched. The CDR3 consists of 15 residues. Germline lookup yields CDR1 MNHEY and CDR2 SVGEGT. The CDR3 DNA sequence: TGTGCCAGCAGTTACAGGGACAGGGCCCCCTACGAGCAGTACTTC. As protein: CASSYRDRAPYEQYF.

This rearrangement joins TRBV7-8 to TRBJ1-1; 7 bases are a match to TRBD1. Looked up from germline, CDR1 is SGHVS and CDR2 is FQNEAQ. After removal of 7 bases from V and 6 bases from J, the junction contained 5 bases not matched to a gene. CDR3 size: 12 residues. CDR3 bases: TGTGCCAGCACCCACAGGGGACCTGAAGCTTTCTTT. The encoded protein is CASTHRGPEAFF.

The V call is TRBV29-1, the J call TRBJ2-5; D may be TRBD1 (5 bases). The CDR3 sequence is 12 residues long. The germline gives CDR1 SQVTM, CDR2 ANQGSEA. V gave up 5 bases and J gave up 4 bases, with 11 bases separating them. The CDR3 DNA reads TGCAGCGTTCAATGGGGCCGAGAGACCCAGTACTTC. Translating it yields CSVQWGRETQYF. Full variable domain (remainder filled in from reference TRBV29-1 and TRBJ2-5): SAVISQKPSRDICQRGTSLTIQCQVDSQVTMMFWYRQQPGQSLTLIATANQGSEATYESGFVIDKFPISRPNLTFSTLTVSNMSPEDSSIYLCSVQWGRETQYFGPGTRLLVL.

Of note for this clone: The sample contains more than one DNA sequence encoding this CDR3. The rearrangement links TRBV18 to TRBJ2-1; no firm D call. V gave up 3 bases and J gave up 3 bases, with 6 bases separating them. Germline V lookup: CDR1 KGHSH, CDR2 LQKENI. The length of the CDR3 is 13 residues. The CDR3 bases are TGTGCCAGCTCACCCCCCAGCTACAATGAGCAGTTCTTC. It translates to CASSPPSYNEQFF.

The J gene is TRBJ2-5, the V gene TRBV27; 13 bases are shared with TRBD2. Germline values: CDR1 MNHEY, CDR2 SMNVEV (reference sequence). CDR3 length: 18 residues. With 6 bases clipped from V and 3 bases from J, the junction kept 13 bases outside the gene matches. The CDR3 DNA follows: TGTGCCAGCAGCCCACTAGCGGGAGGGCCCGAAACGAAAGAGACCCAGTACTTC. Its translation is CASSPLAGGPETKETQYF.

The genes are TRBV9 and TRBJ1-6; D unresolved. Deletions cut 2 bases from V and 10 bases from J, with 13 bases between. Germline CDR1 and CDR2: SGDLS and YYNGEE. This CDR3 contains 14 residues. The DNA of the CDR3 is TGTGCCAGCAGCGTTCCGGGAGTAAGCTCACCCCTCCACTTT. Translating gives CASSVPGVSSPLHF.

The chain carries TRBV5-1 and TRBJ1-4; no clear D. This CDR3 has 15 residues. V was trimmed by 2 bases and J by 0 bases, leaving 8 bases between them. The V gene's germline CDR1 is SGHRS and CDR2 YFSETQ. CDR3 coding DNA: TGCGCCAGCAGCTTCTCACACGCAACTAATGAAAAACTGTTTTTT. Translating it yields CASSFSHATNEKLFF.

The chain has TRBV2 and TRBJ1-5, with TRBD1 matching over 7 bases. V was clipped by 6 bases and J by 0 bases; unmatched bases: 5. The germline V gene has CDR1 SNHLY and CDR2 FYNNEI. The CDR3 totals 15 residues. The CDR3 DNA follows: TGTGCCAGCAGCGCCGGGACAGCTAGCAATCAGCCCCAGCATTTT. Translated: CASSAGTASNQPQHF.

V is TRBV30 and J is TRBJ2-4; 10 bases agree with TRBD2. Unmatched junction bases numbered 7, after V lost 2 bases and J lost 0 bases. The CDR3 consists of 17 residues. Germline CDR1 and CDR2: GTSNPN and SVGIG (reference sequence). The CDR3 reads CAWSLGTSDRAKNIQYF. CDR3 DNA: TGTGCCTGGAGTCTCGGGACTAGCGATCGAGCCAAAAACATTCAGTACTTC.

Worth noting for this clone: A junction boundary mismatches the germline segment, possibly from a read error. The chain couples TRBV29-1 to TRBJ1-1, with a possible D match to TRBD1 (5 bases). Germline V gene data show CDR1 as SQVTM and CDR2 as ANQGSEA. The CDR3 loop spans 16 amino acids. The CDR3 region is CRVEDPLGGRGREAFF. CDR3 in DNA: TGCCGCGTTGAAGATCCGCTGGGGGGGAGGGGCAGGGAAGCTTTCTTT. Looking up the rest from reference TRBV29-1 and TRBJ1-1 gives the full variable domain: SAVISQKPSRDICQRGTSLTIQCQVDSQVTMMFWYRQQPGQSLTLIATANQGSEATYESGFVIDKFPISRPNLTFSTLTVSNMSPEDSSIYLCRVEDPLGGRGREAFFGQGTRLTVV.

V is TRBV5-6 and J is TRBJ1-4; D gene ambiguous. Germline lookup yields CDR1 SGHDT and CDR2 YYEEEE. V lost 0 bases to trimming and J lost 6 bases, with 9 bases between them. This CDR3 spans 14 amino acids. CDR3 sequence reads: CASSLEMRDEKLFF. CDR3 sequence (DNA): TGTGCCAGCAGCTTGGAAATGAGGGATGAAAAACTGTTTTTT.

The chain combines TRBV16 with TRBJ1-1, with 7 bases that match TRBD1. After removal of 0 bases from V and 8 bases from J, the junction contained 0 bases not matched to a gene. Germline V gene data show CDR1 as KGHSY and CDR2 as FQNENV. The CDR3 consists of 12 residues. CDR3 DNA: TGTGCCAGCAGCCAATCGACAGGGGAAGCTTTCTTT. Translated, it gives CASSQSTGEAFF.

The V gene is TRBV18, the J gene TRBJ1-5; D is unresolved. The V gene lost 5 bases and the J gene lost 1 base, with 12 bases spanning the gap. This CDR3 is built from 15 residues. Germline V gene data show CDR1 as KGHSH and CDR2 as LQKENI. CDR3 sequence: CASSSGTLSNQPQHF. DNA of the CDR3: TGTGCCAGCTCATCGGGAACGCTAAGCAATCAGCCCCAGCATTTT.

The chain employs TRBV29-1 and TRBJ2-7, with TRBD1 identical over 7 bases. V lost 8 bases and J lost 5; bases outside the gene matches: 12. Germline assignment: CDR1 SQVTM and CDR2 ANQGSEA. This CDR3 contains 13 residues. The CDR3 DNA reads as TGCAGCACAGCAACAGGGGTCCACGACGAGCAGTACTTC. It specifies CSTATGVHDEQYF.

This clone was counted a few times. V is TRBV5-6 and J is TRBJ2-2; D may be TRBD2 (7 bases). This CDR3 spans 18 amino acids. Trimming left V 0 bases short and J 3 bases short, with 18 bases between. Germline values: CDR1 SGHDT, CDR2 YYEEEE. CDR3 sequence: CASSLAYGGGGDTGELFF. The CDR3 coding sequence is TGTGCCAGCAGCTTGGCCTACGGAGGAGGGGGGGACACCGGGGAGCTGTTTTTT.

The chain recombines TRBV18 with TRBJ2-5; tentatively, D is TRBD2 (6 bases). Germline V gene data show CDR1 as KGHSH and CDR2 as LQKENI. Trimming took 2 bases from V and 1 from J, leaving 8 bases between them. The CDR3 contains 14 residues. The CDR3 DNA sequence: TGTGCCAGCTCACCAAGGGGACTCCAAGAGACCCAGTACTTC. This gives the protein CASSPRGLQETQYF.

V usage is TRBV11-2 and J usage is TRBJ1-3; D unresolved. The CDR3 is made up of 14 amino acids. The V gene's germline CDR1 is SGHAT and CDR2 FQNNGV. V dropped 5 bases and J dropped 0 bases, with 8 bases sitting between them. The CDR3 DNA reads TGTGCCAGCAGCCGTGACTTCTCTGGAAACACCATATATTTT. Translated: CASSRDFSGNTIYF.

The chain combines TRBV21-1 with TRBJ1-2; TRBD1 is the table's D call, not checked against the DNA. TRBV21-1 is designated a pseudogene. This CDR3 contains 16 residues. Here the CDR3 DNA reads TGTGCCAGCAGCAAAACTCTTGGGCAGGGGGTGTATGGCTACACCTTC. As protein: CASSKTLGQGVYGYTF.

CDR3 sequence: CASSIRTDHGYGYTF. The CDR3 coding sequence is TGTGCCAGTAGTATTCGGACAGACCACGGCTATGGCTACACCTTC. The rearrangement uses TRBV19 and TRBJ1-2, with a weak D call TRBD1 (6 bases). The CDR3 covers 15 residues. The ends were cut back, 3 bases at V and 4 bases at J, with 15 bases in the middle. CDR1 and CDR2 from the germline V gene are LNHDA and SQIVND (reference sequence).

The CDR3 protein is CASSQAPSGIYEQYF. CDR3 nucleotides: TGTGCCAGCAGCCAGGCCCCTAGCGGAATCTACGAGCAGTACTTC. The chain joins TRBV14 to TRBJ2-7, with 7 bases that match TRBD2. The CDR3 has 15 amino acids. The germline CDR1 and CDR2 sequences are SGHDN and FVKESK. With V trimmed by 3 bases and J by 3 bases, 8 bases remained unmatched. The variable domain in full, completed from reference TRBV14 and TRBJ2-7, reads EAGVTQFPSHSVIEKGQTVTLRCDPISGHDNLYWYRRVMGKEIKFLLHFVKESKQDESGMPNNRFLAERTGGTYSTLKVQPAELEDSGVYFCASSQAPSGIYEQYFGPGTRLTVT.

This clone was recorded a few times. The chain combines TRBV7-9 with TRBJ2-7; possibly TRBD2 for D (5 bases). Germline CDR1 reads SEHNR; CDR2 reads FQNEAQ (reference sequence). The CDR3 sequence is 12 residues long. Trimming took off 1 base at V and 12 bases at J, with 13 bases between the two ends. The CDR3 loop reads CASSLDTGKGYF. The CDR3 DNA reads TGTGCCAGCAGCTTAGATACGGGGAAGGGGTACTTC.

The CDR3 here is CASSQWGQARGSYEQYF. The CDR3 DNA reads TGCGCCAGCAGCCAATGGGGACAGGCCCGGGGCTCCTACGAGCAGTACTTC. The rearrangement uses TRBV4-3 and TRBJ2-7; 8 bases align to TRBD1. Germline V gene sequence: CDR1 LGHNA, CDR2 YSLEER. The CDR3 is 17 residues long. The ends lost 2 bases at V and 0 bases at J; junction bases unmatched: 9.